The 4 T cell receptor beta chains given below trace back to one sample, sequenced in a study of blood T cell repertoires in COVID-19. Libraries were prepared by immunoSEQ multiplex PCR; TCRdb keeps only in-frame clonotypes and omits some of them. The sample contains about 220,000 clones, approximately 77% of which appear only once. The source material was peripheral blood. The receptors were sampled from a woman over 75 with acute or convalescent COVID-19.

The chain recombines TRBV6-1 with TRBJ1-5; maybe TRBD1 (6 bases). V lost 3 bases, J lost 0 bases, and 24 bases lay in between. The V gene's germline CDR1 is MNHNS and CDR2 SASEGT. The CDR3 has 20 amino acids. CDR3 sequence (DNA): TGTGCCAGCAGTGACAGAGCGGGACGGACAGTCCATTATAGCAATCAGCCCCAGCATTTT. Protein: CASSDRAGRTVHYSNQPQHF.

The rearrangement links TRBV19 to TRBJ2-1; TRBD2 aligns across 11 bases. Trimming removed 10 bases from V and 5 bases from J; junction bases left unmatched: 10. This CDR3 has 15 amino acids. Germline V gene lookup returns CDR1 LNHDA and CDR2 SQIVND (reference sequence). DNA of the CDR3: TGTGCCACAATAAGTCTAGCGGGGGGCAACAATGAGCAGTTCTTC. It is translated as CATISLAGGNNEQFF.

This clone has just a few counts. CDR3 nucleotide sequence: TGTGCCAGCAGCCAAGATCCCGGGACTGGAAACACCATATATTTT. It translates to CASSQDPGTGNTIYF. V usage is TRBV4-2 and J usage is TRBJ1-3; D remains ambiguous. From germline, CDR1 is LGHNA and CDR2 YNFKEQ. Trimming pared 0 bases from V and 2 bases from J, leaving 8 bases between. The CDR3 runs 15 residues.

The CDR3 sequence: CASSQEHPYSGANVLTF. In nucleotides, the CDR3 is TGCGCCAGCAGCCAAGAACACCCGTACTCTGGGGCCAACGTCCTGACTTTC. The chain carries TRBV4-3 and TRBJ2-6, with D unresolved. The CDR3 has 17 residues. V lost 0 bases to trimming and J lost 0 bases, with 9 bases between them. Germline V lookup: CDR1 LGHNA, CDR2 YSLEER.